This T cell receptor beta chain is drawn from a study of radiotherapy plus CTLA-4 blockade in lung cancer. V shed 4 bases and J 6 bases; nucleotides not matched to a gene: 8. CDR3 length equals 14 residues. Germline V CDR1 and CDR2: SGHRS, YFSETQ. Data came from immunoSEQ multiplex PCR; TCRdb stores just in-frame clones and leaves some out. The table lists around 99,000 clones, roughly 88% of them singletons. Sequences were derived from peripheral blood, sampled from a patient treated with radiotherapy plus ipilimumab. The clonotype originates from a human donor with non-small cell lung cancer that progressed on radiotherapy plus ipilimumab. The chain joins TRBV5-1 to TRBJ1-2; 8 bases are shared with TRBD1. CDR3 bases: TGCGCCAGCAGCATAGGACAGGGAGAGGATGGCTACACCTTC. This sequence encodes CASSIGQGEDGYTF.